This T cell receptor (beta chain) was captured by sequencing in a study of coeliac disease. The repertoire was sequenced with immunoSEQ multiplex PCR; TCRdb's copy has only in-frame clones and lacks some. In the table there are fewer than 10,000 clones, roughly 70% of which are singletons. With respect to this clone: Antigen: not known.

The length of the CDR3 is 15 residues. V shed 5 bases and J shed 1 base, with 12 bases lying between them. Germline CDR1 and CDR2: SNHLY and FYNNEI. Findings and limits, study-wide: Active celiac intraepithelial and lamina propria samples had lower TRB and TRG clonality than control samples. TRB repertoires were largely private, with most amino acid sequences found in only one sample.

The V call is TRBV2, the J call TRBJ1-3; D gene uncertain. The clonotype comes from a woman aged 60-70 years with celiac disease. The sample was lamina propria lymphocytes from the gut. CDR3 protein: CASSLGSGSGNTIYF. The CDR3 bases are TGTGCCAGCAGTCTTGGGAGTGGGTCTGGAAACACCATATATTTT.